This T cell receptor (beta chain) emerged from a study of shared clonotypes between healthy human individuals. The V and J ends lost 6 bases and 1 base respectively, with 7 bases between them. The V gene's germline CDR1 is DFQATT and CDR2 SNEGSKA (reference sequence). The CDR3 runs to 11 residues. DNA input for the unsorted PBMC replicate PCRs was approximately 0.3 ug, 25,000 to 30,000 T cell genomes. The data were produced by immunoSEQ multiplex PCR, yet TCRdb's version contains in-frame clones alone and is incomplete. This sample has about 600,000 clones, with roughly 79% found just once. Note on this clone: Its antigen remains unidentified. This sample also contains other DNA sequences that code for the same CDR3.

Donors included only healthy HIV-negative adults lacking recent acute infections or vaccinations. Genomic DNA for unsorted samples was obtained from tens of millions of PBMCs. Study-level points and caveats: Deeper or shallower sequencing was expected to change how clonotypes are shared among donors.

The chain links TRBV20-1 to TRBJ2-7, with D hard to call. The TCR originated in a woman in her 40s in good health. Some clones in this sample may be carry-over from other donors' samples. Material: PBMCs. The CDR3 spells CSAPRSYEQYF. Written as DNA, the CDR3 is TGCAGTGCACCGAGATCCTACGAGCAGTACTTC.